The present T cell receptor (beta chain) was sequenced within a study of shared clonotypes between healthy human individuals. Whole-study results and caveats: The sampled material consisted only of blood, and tissue repertoires are likely to differ.

TCRdb's copy holds only in-frame clones and misses some; the assay was immunoSEQ multiplex PCR. The sample comprises roughly 530,000 clones, less than 96% of which are singletons, and about 0.057% rests with the top ten. Concerning this clone itself: Its antigen remains unidentified.

Sequenced sample: naive CD4+ T cells sorted from blood. Subset denoted: CD45RA+ positively selected. The TCR sequence derives from a woman aged 30 to 39 in good health.

This CDR3 reads CSVGRVNGELFF. CDR3 DNA: TGCAGCGTGGGCCGCGTTAACGGGGAGCTGTTTTTT. The chain uses TRBV29-1 and TRBJ2-2; no definite D call. V dropped 6 bases and J dropped 7 bases, with 12 bases sitting between them. The CDR3 totals 12 residues. Germline lookup yields CDR1 SQVTM and CDR2 ANQGSEA.